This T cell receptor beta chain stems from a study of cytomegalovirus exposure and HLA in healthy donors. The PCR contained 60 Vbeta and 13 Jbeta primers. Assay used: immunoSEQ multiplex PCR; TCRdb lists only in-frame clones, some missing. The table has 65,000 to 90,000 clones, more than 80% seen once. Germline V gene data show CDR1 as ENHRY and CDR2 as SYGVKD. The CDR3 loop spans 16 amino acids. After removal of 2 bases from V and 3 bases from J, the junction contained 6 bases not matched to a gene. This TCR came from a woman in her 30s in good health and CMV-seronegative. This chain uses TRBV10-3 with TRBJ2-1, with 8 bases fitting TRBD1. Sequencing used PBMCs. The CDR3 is CAISEPGGARYNEQFF. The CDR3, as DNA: TGTGCCATCAGTGAGCCAGGGGGCGCACGCTACAATGAGCAGTTCTTC.